The 32 T cell receptor beta chains below all came from one sample that was sequenced in a study of cytomegalovirus exposure and HLA in healthy donors. TCRdb's table, derived via immunoSEQ multiplex PCR, lists solely in-frame clones and lacks some. The sample lists 180,000 or so clones, just under 90% occurring once. The sample consisted of PBMCs. The receptors stem from a woman aged 30 to 39 in good health and CMV-seronegative.

V is TRBV30 and J is TRBJ1-4; tentatively, D is TRBD1 (6 bases). The germline V gene encodes CDR1 GTSNPN and CDR2 SVGIG (reference sequence). The germline V and J ends were trimmed by 4 bases and 7 bases, with 19 bases remaining between them. The CDR3 consists of 15 residues. The CDR3 here is CAWTPGAGDLEKLFF. The CDR3 nucleotides are TGTGCCTGGACCCCTGGGGCAGGGGATCTTGAAAAACTGTTTTTT.

CDR3 residues: CASSLDRGQETQYF. The CDR3, as DNA: TGTGCCAGCAGCTTGGACAGGGGGCAAGAGACCCAGTACTTC. The chain uses TRBV5-6 and TRBJ2-5, with 8 bases fitting TRBD1. The V and J ends lost 0 bases and 2 bases, in that order; junction bases with no gene match: 0. This CDR3 region has 14 residues. Germline assignment: CDR1 SGHDT and CDR2 YYEEEE.

The rearrangement joins TRBV11-2 to TRBJ2-3; possible D gene TRBD2, 5 bases. The V gene lost 8 bases and the J gene lost 3 bases, with 9 bases spanning the gap. This CDR3 comprises 12 residues. Germline CDR1 reads SGHAT; CDR2 reads FQNNGV. CDR3 DNA: TGTGCCAGCTCGACGGGGACAGATACGCAGTATTTT. As protein: CASSTGTDTQYF.

V usage is TRBV7-2 and J usage is TRBJ1-3, with TRBD1 matching over 7 bases. With 6 bases clipped from V and 2 bases from J, the junction kept 7 bases outside the gene matches. The CDR3 spans 15 residues. CDR1 and CDR2 (germline): SGHTA, FQGNSA. CDR3 residues: CASSFGQVPGNTIYF. The CDR3 DNA sequence: TGTGCCAGCAGTTTTGGACAGGTGCCTGGAAACACCATATATTTT.

V usage is TRBV27 and J usage is TRBJ1-2, with 9 bases aligning to TRBD1. V was clipped by 6 bases and J by 7 bases; unmatched bases: 6. The CDR3 loop spans 13 amino acids. Germline-derived CDR1 and CDR2 are MNHEY and SMNVEV (reference sequence). CDR3 coding DNA: TGTGCCAGCAGACGGACAGGGGCGGGTGGCTACACCTTC. As protein: CASRRTGAGGYTF.

The chain employs TRBV6-5 and TRBJ2-2, with D possibly TRBD1 on 5 matching bases. CDR3 length equals 14 residues. Germline V gene lookup returns CDR1 MNHEY and CDR2 SVGAGI. The ends were cut back, 5 bases at V and 4 bases at J, with 11 bases in the middle. The CDR3 sequence is CASSGTGGTGELFF. The CDR3 coding sequence is TGTGCCAGCAGTGGAACAGGCGGCACCGGGGAGCTGTTTTTT.

The V gene is TRBV6-6, the J gene TRBJ2-7, with D tentatively TRBD2 (5 bases). Germline V gene lookup returns CDR1 MNHNY and CDR2 SVGAGI (reference sequence). Between the trimmed V and J ends, which lost 5 bases and 4 bases, there was a span of 15 bases. This CDR3 is 14 amino acids long. The CDR3 nucleotides read TGTGCCAGCAGTCCACTAGGACTCCTATACGAGCAGTACTTC. Translation gives CASSPLGLLYEQYF.

This clone was detected a few times. This rearrangement joins TRBV19 to TRBJ2-2, with TRBD1 matching 10 bases. Germline V gives CDR1 LNHDA, CDR2 SQIVND (reference sequence). This CDR3 has 14 residues. After removal of 6 bases from V and 6 bases from J, the junction contained 4 bases not matched to a gene. CDR3 protein: CASRGTGVAGELFF. The DNA for the CDR3 is TGTGCCAGTAGGGGGACAGGGGTGGCCGGGGAGCTGTTTTTT.

The chain carries TRBV6-1 and TRBJ1-2; D is ambiguous. The CDR3 has 13 amino acids. Per the germline V gene, CDR1 is MNHNS and CDR2 is SASEGT. Trimming stripped 4 bases from V and 8 bases from J, with 14 bases between. CDR3 protein: CASSVDTWMGYTF. The CDR3, as DNA: TGTGCCAGCAGTGTCGACACCTGGATGGGCTACACCTTC.

This sequence joins TRBV10-1 and TRBJ1-2; perhaps TRBD1 as D (5 bases). The germline V gene has CDR1 WNHNN and CDR2 SYGVQD (reference sequence). The CDR3 has 13 residues. Trimming stripped 5 bases from V and 2 bases from J, with 9 bases between. The CDR3 sequence is CASSPRENYGYTF. Written as DNA, the CDR3 is TGCGCCAGCAGTCCCAGGGAAAACTATGGCTACACCTTC.

This clone was recorded once. The chain couples TRBV4-3 to TRBJ2-1; D not resolved. V lost 4 bases and J lost 9, with 7 bases in between. This CDR3 comprises 11 residues. Looked up from germline, CDR1 is LGHNA and CDR2 is YSLEER. The CDR3 protein is CASSLGTEQFF. Written as DNA, the CDR3 is TGCGCCAGCAGCCTCGGTACTGAGCAGTTCTTC.

This clone was detected only once. The chain links TRBV7-9 to TRBJ2-7; 8 positions match TRBD1. Germline V lookup: CDR1 SEHNR, CDR2 FQNEAQ (reference sequence). V shed 5 bases and J 4 bases; nucleotides not matched to a gene: 13. CDR3 length: 16 amino acids. The CDR3 DNA reads as TGTGCCAGCAGCCCCGGTGGGGACAGGCTTTGGTACGAGCAGTACTTC. The encoded protein is CASSPGGDRLWYEQYF. The full variable domain, with the rest looked up from reference TRBV7-9 and TRBJ2-7, is DTGVSQNPRHKITKRGQNVTFRCDPISEHNRLYWYRQTLGQGPEFLTYFQNEAQLEKSRLLSDRFSAERPKGSFSTLEIQRTEQGDSAMYLCASSPGGDRLWYEQYFGPGTRLTVT.

The chain employs TRBV27 and TRBJ2-7; 14 bases align to TRBD2. Trimming at V came to 7 bases and at J to 4 bases, leaving 18 bases not matched to a gene. CDR1 is MNHEY and CDR2 is SMNVEV in the germline V gene (reference sequence). The CDR3 is 19 residues long. The CDR3 reads CASTRTSGGSPIYLYEQYF. Here the CDR3 DNA reads TGTGCCAGCACCCGGACTAGCGGGGGGTCACCAATCTATCTATACGAGCAGTACTTC.

The V gene is TRBV19, the J gene TRBJ2-3; the match to TRBD2 covers 9 bases. The CDR3 has 20 amino acids. Germline CDR1 reads LNHDA; CDR2 reads SQIVND (reference sequence). After removal of 6 bases from V and 2 bases from J, the junction contained 21 bases not matched to a gene. Written as DNA, the CDR3 is TGTGCCAGTAGCAGAGGGGGGGGTCCTAGCGGGGTCGGGGTCACAGATACGCAGTATTTT. This gives the protein CASSRGGGPSGVGVTDTQYF.

The J gene is TRBJ1-1, the V gene TRBV5-8; a possible D gene is TRBD1 (6 bases). CDR1 is SGHTS and CDR2 is YDEGEE in the germline V gene. The CDR3 loop spans 17 amino acids. Trimming removed 0 bases at V and 0 bases at J, with 15 bases between. DNA of the CDR3: TGTGCCAGCAGCTTGGTTAATGGGGGCAGCTTGAACACTGAAGCTTTCTTT. It encodes CASSLVNGGSLNTEAFF. The full variable domain, its missing parts supplied by reference TRBV5-8 and TRBJ1-1, is EAGVTQSPTHLIKTRGQQATLRCSPISGHTSVYWYQQALGLGLQFLLWYDEGEERNRGNFPPRFSGRQFPNYSSELNVNALELEDSALYLCASSLVNGGSLNTEAFFGQGTRLTVV.

This chain links TRBV4-1 with TRBJ1-3, with D maybe TRBD1 (5 bases). Trimming took off 0 bases at V and 4 bases at J, with 7 bases between the two ends. From germline, CDR1 is MGHRA and CDR2 YSYEKL. The length of the CDR3 is 14 residues. CDR3 region: CASSQDRVGNTIYF. The CDR3 nucleotides read TGCGCCAGCAGCCAAGACAGGGTCGGAAACACCATATATTTT.

The chain links TRBV4-3 to TRBJ1-5; 8 bases are shared with TRBD1. The ends lost 1 base at V and 4 bases at J; junction bases unmatched: 3. Germline loops: CDR1 LGHNA, CDR2 YSLEER. This CDR3 region has 15 residues. CDR3 residues: CASSQGTGWNQPQHF. In DNA, the CDR3 is TGCGCCAGCAGCCAAGGGACAGGGTGGAATCAGCCCCAGCATTTT.

V and J are TRBV5-6 and TRBJ2-4; 11 bases map to TRBD1. V gave up 2 bases and J gave up 8 bases; unmatched junction bases: 6. This CDR3 is 15 amino acids long. Per the germline V gene, CDR1 is SGHDT and CDR2 is YYEEEE. This chain's CDR3 is CASSFFGTGGDIQYF. In DNA, the CDR3 is TGTGCCAGCAGCTTTTTTGGGACAGGGGGGGACATTCAGTACTTC.

V is TRBV5-4 and J is TRBJ2-7; 8 bases align to TRBD1. Germline V gene sequence: CDR1 SGHNT, CDR2 YYREEE (reference sequence). CDR3 length equals 14 residues. With 0 bases clipped from V and 8 bases from J, the junction kept 7 bases outside the gene matches. DNA for the CDR3: TGTGCCAGCAGCTTGGCCGGCCAGGGGGCGCAGCAGTACTTC. Amino acids: CASSLAGQGAQQYF.

This chain joins TRBV4-2 and TRBJ2-1, with TRBD1 as a possible D gene (5 bases). The CDR3 has 16 amino acids. The V end lost 4 bases, the J end lost 8 bases, and 21 bases lay between the germline ends. From germline, CDR1 is LGHNA and CDR2 YNFKEQ. CDR3 in DNA: TGTGCCAGCAGCCCCCTGTTTTCTGCGGAAGGGGATGAGCAGTTCTTC. It codes for CASSPLFSAEGDEQFF.

This clone occurred once. The CDR3 loop reads CASSSTGVNTEAFF. CDR3 DNA sequence: TGTGCCAGCAGTTCTACAGGGGTGAACACTGAAGCTTTCTTT. This chain links TRBV27 with TRBJ1-1, with TRBD1 identical over 7 bases. Germline V gene lookup returns CDR1 MNHEY and CDR2 SMNVEV (reference sequence). The CDR3 has 14 amino acids. Trimming at V came to 4 bases and at J to 0 bases, leaving 2 bases not matched to a gene.

This clone has just a few counts. The chain recombines TRBV6-1 with TRBJ2-3; 8 nucleotides line up with TRBD1. This CDR3 is built from 15 residues. CDR1 is MNHNS and CDR2 is SASEGT in the germline V gene. Trimming removed 4 bases from V and 3 bases from J; junction bases left unmatched: 6. The CDR3 region is CASSAGTGQTDTQYF. The CDR3 DNA reads as TGTGCCAGCAGTGCTGGGACAGGTCAAACAGATACGCAGTATTTT.

The chain recombines TRBV6-5 with TRBJ2-7; maybe TRBD1 (5 bases). Germline values: CDR1 MNHEY, CDR2 SVGAGI. V lost 6 bases and J lost 4, with 7 bases in between. The CDR3 extends over 11 amino acids. CDR3 protein: CASSRDYEQYF. Written as DNA, the CDR3 is TGTGCCAGCAGCAGGGATTACGAGCAGTACTTC.

This clone came up once. The V call is TRBV7-9, the J call TRBJ1-4, with TRBD1 identical over 10 bases. V lost 5 bases, J lost 3 bases, and 3 bases stayed unmatched. Germline CDR1 is SEHNR and CDR2 is FQNEAQ (reference sequence). The CDR3 extends over 15 amino acids. The CDR3 sequence: CASSPGTGANEKLFF. The CDR3 DNA follows: TGTGCCAGCAGCCCGGGGACAGGGGCTAATGAAAAACTGTTTTTT.

The chain employs TRBV15 and TRBJ1-4; tentative D call: TRBD1 (5 bases). The CDR3 contains 14 residues. The germline V and J ends were trimmed by 5 bases and 3 bases, with 10 bases remaining between them. Germline CDR1 LNHNV, CDR2 YYDKDF (reference sequence). In DNA form, the CDR3 reads TGTGCCACCAGCCGCAGGGATCCTAATGAAAAACTGTTTTTT. Protein sequence: CATSRRDPNEKLFF.

CDR3 nucleotides: TGTGCCAGCAGCTTAGTAGCGGGGGGCGGGGGTGAGCAGTTCTTC. This encodes CASSLVAGGGGEQFF. The chain couples TRBV7-6 to TRBJ2-1; 10 positions match TRBD2. CDR1 is SGHVS, CDR2 FNYEAQ, per germline. This CDR3 contains 15 residues. V trimming: 1 base; J trimming: 9 bases; junction bases outside the gene matches: 6.

The chain carries TRBV4-1 and TRBJ2-3, with 10 bases lining up with TRBD2. Germline values: CDR1 MGHRA, CDR2 YSYEKL. After removal of 3 bases from V and 0 bases from J, the junction contained 15 bases not matched to a gene. This CDR3 is 20 amino acids long. The chain's CDR3 is CASSQTGTSAIRTSTDTQYF. The CDR3 nucleotides read TGCGCCAGCAGCCAGACCGGGACTAGCGCTATACGGACTAGCACAGATACGCAGTATTTT.

The chain uses TRBV28 and TRBJ1-5; D is perhaps TRBD1 (6 bases). V was trimmed by 5 bases and J by 0 bases, leaving 14 bases between them. The V gene's germline CDR1 is MDHEN and CDR2 SYDVKM. The CDR3 has 16 residues. CDR3: CASSPHTGNSNQPQHF. The CDR3 DNA is TGTGCCAGCAGTCCCCATACAGGGAATAGCAATCAGCCCCAGCATTTT. Full variable domain (rest looked up from reference TRBV28 and TRBJ1-5): DVKVTQSSRYLVKRTGEKVFLECVQDMDHENMFWYRQDPGLGLRLIYFSYDVKMKEKGDIPEGYSVSREKKERFSLILESASTNQTSMYLCASSPHTGNSNQPQHFGDGTRLSIL.

The chain has TRBV27 and TRBJ1-4, with D maybe TRBD1 (6 bases). The V end was cut by 6 bases, the J end by 4 bases, with 12 bases between. Germline CDR1 and CDR2: MNHEY and SMNVEV (reference sequence). This CDR3 is 14 amino acids long. The CDR3 protein is CASSRRTDNEKLFF. The CDR3 DNA is TGTGCCAGCAGCCGTAGGACAGATAATGAAAAACTGTTTTTT.

This chain uses TRBV19 with TRBJ2-5; D not certain. Germline-derived CDR1 and CDR2 are LNHDA and SQIVND (reference sequence). The V and J ends lost 2 bases and 4 bases respectively, with 8 bases between them. This CDR3 contains 13 residues. Written as DNA, the CDR3 is TGTGCCAGTAGTATACTGGTCGGAGAGACCCAGTACTTC. Translated: CASSILVGETQYF. Together with reference TRBV19 and TRBJ2-5, the CDR3 gives the full variable domain: DGGITQSPKYLFRKEGQNVTLSCEQNLNHDAMYWYRQDPGQGLRLIYYSQIVNDFQKGDIAEGYSVSREKKESFPLTVTSAQKNPTAFYLCASSILVGETQYFGPGTRLLVL.

About this clone: The sample has other DNA sequences that encode this CDR3 too. The V and J genes are TRBV5-4 and TRBJ2-1; TRBD2 matches 14 bases. The CDR3 has 15 amino acids. J was trimmed by 8 bases and V by 0 bases; bases with no gene match: 1. Germline V gene sequence: CDR1 SGHNT, CDR2 YYREEE (reference sequence). The CDR3 coding sequence is TGTGCCAGCAGCTTGGGACTAGCGGGGGGGGATGAGCAGTTCTTC. Residues: CASSLGLAGGDEQFF.

The chain recombines TRBV6-1 with TRBJ2-7; 7 bases line up with TRBD1. Germline CDR1 MNHNS, CDR2 SASEGT. The CDR3 length is 15 residues. Trimming at V came to 5 bases and at J to 2 bases, leaving 9 bases not matched to a gene. CDR3 DNA sequence: TGTGCCAGCAGTTTCCACCGGGACAGCCCCTACGAGCAGTACTTC. Protein sequence: CASSFHRDSPYEQYF.